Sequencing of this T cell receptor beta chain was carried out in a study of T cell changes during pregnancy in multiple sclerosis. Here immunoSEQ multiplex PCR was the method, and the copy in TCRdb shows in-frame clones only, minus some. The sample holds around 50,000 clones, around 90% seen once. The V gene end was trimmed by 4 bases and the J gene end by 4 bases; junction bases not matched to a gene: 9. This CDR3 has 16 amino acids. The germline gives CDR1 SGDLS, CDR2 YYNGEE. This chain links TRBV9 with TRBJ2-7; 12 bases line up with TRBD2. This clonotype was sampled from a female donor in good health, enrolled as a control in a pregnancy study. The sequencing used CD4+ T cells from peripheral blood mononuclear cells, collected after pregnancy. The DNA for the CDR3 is TGTGCCAGCAGCCCCCGAGGACTAGCGGGAATGTACGAGCAGTACTTC. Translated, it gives CASSPRGLAGMYEQYF.